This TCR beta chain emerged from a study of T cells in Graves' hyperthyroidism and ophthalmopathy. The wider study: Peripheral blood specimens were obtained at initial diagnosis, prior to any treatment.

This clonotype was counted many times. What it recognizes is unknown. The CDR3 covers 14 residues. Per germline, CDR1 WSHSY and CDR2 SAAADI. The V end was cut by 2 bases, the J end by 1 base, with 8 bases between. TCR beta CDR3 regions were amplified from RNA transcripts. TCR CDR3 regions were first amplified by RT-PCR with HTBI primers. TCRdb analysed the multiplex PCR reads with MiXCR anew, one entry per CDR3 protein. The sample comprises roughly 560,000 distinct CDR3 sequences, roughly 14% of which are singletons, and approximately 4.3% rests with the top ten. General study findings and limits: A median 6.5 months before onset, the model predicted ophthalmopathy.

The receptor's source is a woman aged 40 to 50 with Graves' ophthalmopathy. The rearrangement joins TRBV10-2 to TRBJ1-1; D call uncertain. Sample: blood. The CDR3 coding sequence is TGCGCCAGCAGTGAGACTACGGAGAACACTGAAGCTTTCTTT. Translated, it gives CASSETTENTEAFF.